These 11 T cell receptor beta chains originate from one sample sequenced in a study of blood T cell repertoires in COVID-19. Clones were read by immunoSEQ multiplex PCR, and TCRdb kept only the in-frame ones, dropping some. The sample carries some 80,000 clones, less than 90% recorded once. The sample consisted of peripheral blood. These receptors originate from a human donor in a cohort sampled during active COVID-19.

The chain recombines TRBV28 with TRBJ1-5; TRBD1 is a possible D gene (5 bases). Trimming removed 6 bases at V and 4 bases at J, with 19 bases between. The germline V gene encodes CDR1 MDHEN and CDR2 SYDVKM. The CDR3 consists of 16 residues. The CDR3 DNA reads as TGTGCCAGCAGACCCCCAAGCAGGGTGGGGAATCAGCCCCAGCATTTT. Translating gives CASRPPSRVGNQPQHF. The variable domain in full, with the rest retrieved from reference TRBV28 and TRBJ1-5, is DVKVTQSSRYLVKRTGEKVFLECVQDMDHENMFWYRQDPGLGLRLIYFSYDVKMKEKGDIPEGYSVSREKKERFSLILESASTNQTSMYLCASRPPSRVGNQPQHFGDGTRLSIL.

The chain recombines TRBV24-1 with TRBJ1-5; no definite D call. The CDR3 totals 14 residues. With 7 bases removed from V and 0 bases from J, the gap between germline ends came to 9 bases. The germline V gene has CDR1 KGHDR and CDR2 SFDVKD. For the CDR3, the DNA is TGTGCCACCAGATCACATGATAGCAATCAGCCCCAGCATTTT. Its protein is CATRSHDSNQPQHF.

The CDR3 nucleotides read TGTGCCAGCAGTTTCGGGTGGGATGAGCAGTTCTTC. Amino acid sequence: CASSFGWDEQFF. The V call is TRBV6-6, the J call TRBJ2-1, with D uncertain. This CDR3 comprises 12 residues. Germline CDR1 MNHNY, CDR2 SVGAGI (reference sequence). V lost 4 bases to trimming and J lost 8 bases, with 9 bases between them.

This chain connects TRBV27 to TRBJ2-2, with 9 bases identical to TRBD1. The CDR3 has 16 amino acids. Germline trimming cut 4 bases from V and 5 bases from J; bases unmatched to any gene: 8. The V gene's germline CDR1 is MNHEY and CDR2 SMNVEV (reference sequence). CDR3 coding DNA: TGTGCCAGCAGTTCGGGGACAGGGAGGAAAACCGGGGAGCTGTTTTTT. Translating gives CASSSGTGRKTGELFF.

This chain connects TRBV7-8 to TRBJ1-2; 7 nucleotides align to TRBD1. The CDR3 runs 15 residues. Trimming removed 5 bases from V and 5 bases from J; junction bases left unmatched: 11. CDR1 is SGHVS, CDR2 FQNEAQ, per germline. CDR3: CASSPRGQTIYGYTF. CDR3 DNA: TGTGCCAGCAGCCCGAGGGGGCAGACGATATATGGCTACACCTTC. Using reference TRBV7-8 and TRBJ1-2 for the parts outside the CDR3, the full variable domain is GAGVSQSPRYKVAKRGQDVALRCDPISGHVSLFWYQQALGQGPEFLTYFQNEAQLDKSGLPSDRFFAERPEGSVSTLKIQRTQQEDSAVYLCASSPRGQTIYGYTFGSGTRLTVV.

The rearrangement links TRBV2 to TRBJ1-5; D uncertain. Trimming shortened V by 6 bases and J by 1 base, and 7 bases separated the two germline ends. CDR1 and CDR2 (germline): SNHLY, FYNNEI. The CDR3 is made up of 13 amino acids. The CDR3 is CASRQNSNQPQHF. The CDR3 bases are TGTGCCAGCAGACAGAACAGCAATCAGCCCCAGCATTTT. The variable domain in full, completed from reference TRBV2 and TRBJ1-5, reads EPEVTQTPSHQVTQMGQEVILRCVPISNHLYFYWYRQILGQKVEFLVSFYNNEISEKSEIFDDQFSVERPDGSNFTLKIRSTKLEDSAMYFCASRQNSNQPQHFGDGTRLSIL.

V usage is TRBV18 and J usage is TRBJ1-1; 8 nucleotides agree with TRBD1. J gave up 7 bases and V 4 bases, and 8 bases lay outside the gene matches. Per the germline V gene, CDR1 is KGHSH and CDR2 is LQKENI. The CDR3 loop spans 14 amino acids. This CDR3 reads CASSLTGGDSEAFF. CDR3 nucleotides: TGTGCCAGCTCACTTACAGGGGGGGACAGTGAAGCTTTCTTT. Full variable domain (rest looked up from reference TRBV18 and TRBJ1-1): NAGVMQNPRHLVRRRGQEARLRCSPMKGHSHVYWYRQLPEEGLKFMVYLQKENIIDESGMPKERFSAEFPKEGPSILRIQQVVRGDSAAYFCASSLTGGDSEAFFGQGTRLTVV.

The V call is TRBV5-6, the J call TRBJ2-1, with 13 nucleotides matching TRBD2. V lost 3 bases, J lost 4 bases, and 10 bases stayed unmatched. Germline V gives CDR1 SGHDT, CDR2 YYEEEE. The CDR3 sequence is 18 residues long. The CDR3 coding sequence is TGTGCCAGCAGCTGGACTAGCGGGGGACAGACGGCTTACAATGAGCAGTTCTTC. Its translation is CASSWTSGGQTAYNEQFF.

The chain has TRBV28 and TRBJ2-4; unclear D gene. Germline V lookup: CDR1 MDHEN, CDR2 SYDVKM. Trimming left V 6 bases short and J 1 base short, with 7 bases between. The CDR3 contains 13 residues. This CDR3 reads CASRQAAKNIQYF. The CDR3 DNA follows: TGTGCCAGCAGGCAGGCCGCCAAAAACATTCAGTACTTC.

The chain has TRBV6-5 and TRBJ1-6; a weak D match, TRBD1 (5 bases). CDR3 size: 15 residues. The germline gives CDR1 MNHEY, CDR2 SVGAGI. Trimming took 0 bases from V and 6 from J, leaving 9 bases between them. The CDR3 sequence is CASSYSSGGNSPLHF. CDR3 sequence (DNA): TGTGCCAGCAGTTACTCATCGGGGGGTAATTCACCCCTCCACTTT.

CDR3 nucleotides: TGTGCCACCAGTGTGCAGGGGTCCTACGAGCAGTACTTC. Translated: CATSVQGSYEQYF. The chain employs TRBV24-1 and TRBJ2-7, with D perhaps TRBD1 (6 bases). Trimming took 5 bases from V and 1 from J, leaving 8 bases between them. The CDR3 sequence is 13 residues long. Germline CDR1 and CDR2: KGHDR and SFDVKD.